The 27 T cell receptor beta chains listed next were all sequenced from one sample in a study of regulatory T cells in long-lasting Graves disease. With iRepertoire HTBI primers and Arm-PCR of CDR3 regions, TCR beta libraries were built. MiXCR, applied by TCRdb to the multiplex PCR reads, yields one record per CDR3 protein. The table shows under 450,000 distinct CDR3 sequences, with roughly 20% occurring only once. The time point was: persistent/refractory GD, antithyroid drugs over 5 years with positive TRAb. With RNA extracted from PBMCs as input, the TCR library was made. The sequenced sample was peripheral blood mononuclear cells (PBMCs), obtained when the disease was refractory, from a patient treated with antithyroid drugs. All receptors come from a woman between 40 and 55 years old with Graves disease.

The rearrangement joins TRBV7-9 to TRBJ2-7; 8 nucleotides agree with TRBD2. Germline lookup yields CDR1 SEHNR and CDR2 FQNEAQ (reference sequence). The CDR3 spans 12 residues. With V trimmed by 11 bases and J by 10 bases, 13 bases remained unmatched. The CDR3 sequence is CALRRLAGEQYF. In nucleotides, the CDR3 is TGTGCCCTTAGGAGGCTAGCGGGCGAACAGTACTTC.

This clonotype was detected many times. The chain recombines TRBV2 with TRBJ2-5; D is perhaps TRBD2 (5 bases). Germline V gene lookup returns CDR1 SNHLY and CDR2 FYNNEI. The CDR3 has 12 residues. The V end lost 3 bases, the J end lost 5 bases, and 7 bases lay between the germline ends. This chain's CDR3 is CASSDSGETQYF. The CDR3 DNA sequence: TGTGCCAGCAGTGATTCGGGGGAGACCCAGTACTTC.

This clonotype was counted many times. J is TRBJ2-7 and V is TRBV6-5; D is uncertain. The CDR3 is 16 residues long. V shed 1 base and J shed 0 bases, with 13 bases lying between them. The germline CDR1 and CDR2 sequences are MNHEY and SVGAGI. The CDR3 spells CASSYYPGYSSYEQYF. CDR3 coding DNA: TGTGCCAGCAGTTACTATCCGGGTTACTCCTCCTACGAGCAGTACTTC.

Only a few counts were recorded for this clonotype. This chain connects TRBV7-9 to TRBJ1-3; no clear D. In germline, CDR1 is SEHNR, CDR2 FQNEAQ (reference sequence). The CDR3 length is 17 residues. Trimming removed 2 bases from V and 0 bases from J, with 14 bases in between. This CDR3 reads CASSLYDGLSSGNTIYF. As DNA, the CDR3 is TGTGCCAGCAGCTTATACGACGGACTCAGCTCTGGAAACACCATATATTTT. Looking up the rest from reference TRBV7-9 and TRBJ1-3 gives the full variable domain: DTGVSQNPRHKITKRGQNVTFRCDPISEHNRLYWYRQTLGQGPEFLTYFQNEAQLEKSRLLSDRFSAERPKGSFSTLEIQRTEQGDSAMYLCASSLYDGLSSGNTIYFGEGSWLTVV.

This clonotype has at least ten counts. This sequence joins TRBV28 and TRBJ1-1, with TRBD1 as a possible D gene (6 bases). Germline CDR1 and CDR2: MDHEN and SYDVKM. CDR3 length: 13 amino acids. Trimming removed 6 bases at V and 5 bases at J, with 13 bases between. CDR3 amino acids: CASRRGGGTEAFF. In nucleotides, the CDR3 is TGTGCCAGCAGAAGGGGGGGCGGTACTGAAGCTTTCTTT.

The table lists this clonotype with a count of one. The chain carries TRBV20-1 and TRBJ1-3; D is unresolved. CDR3 length: 15 amino acids. V gave up 6 bases and J gave up 0 bases, with 15 bases separating them. The germline gives CDR1 DFQATT, CDR2 SNEGSKA (reference sequence). The CDR3 DNA follows: TGCAGTGCCCCTGACTCCGCCGGCTCTGGAAACACCATATATTTT. Amino acids: CSAPDSAGSGNTIYF.

In this sample, this clonotype turned up many times. The chain links TRBV6-1 to TRBJ2-2, with D perhaps matching TRBD1 or TRBD2 (5 bases each). The length of the CDR3 is 12 residues. Trimming shortened V by 9 bases and J by 5 bases, and 10 bases separated the two germline ends. Germline V gene sequence: CDR1 MNHNS, CDR2 SASEGT. CDR3 bases: TGTGCCAGTCGGGACGATACCGGGGAGCTGTTTTTT. Its translation is CASRDDTGELFF.

This clonotype was recorded many times. This chain joins TRBV12-3 or TRBV12-4 and TRBJ2-2, with D hard to call. The CDR3 runs 15 residues. Trimming pared 5 bases from V and 0 bases from J, leaving 10 bases between. The CDR3 loop reads CASSGRLANTGELFF. As DNA, the CDR3 is TGTGCCAGCAGTGGTCGGCTAGCGAACACCGGGGAGCTGTTTTTT.

The V gene is TRBV2, the J gene TRBJ2-2; 9 nucleotides match TRBD2. V was pared by 6 bases and J by 6 bases, with 5 bases of the junction left unmatched. Germline CDR1 SNHLY, CDR2 FYNNEI. The CDR3 totals 14 residues. The CDR3, as DNA: TGTGCCAGCAGCCAAATAGCGGGAGCCGGGGAGCTGTTTTTT. Its translation: CASSQIAGAGELFF.

This chain joins TRBV11-2 and TRBJ2-1; 7 positions agree with TRBD1. V was clipped by 5 bases and J by 4 bases; unmatched bases: 11. This CDR3 is 16 amino acids long. Germline V CDR1 and CDR2: SGHAT, FQNNGV. CDR3 loop: CASSPLTGKGYNEQFF. CDR3 sequence (DNA): TGTGCCAGCAGCCCCTTGACAGGGAAGGGATACAATGAGCAGTTCTTC.

The CDR3 loop is CASWSGTSLEQYF. For the CDR3, the DNA is TGTGCCAGCTGGAGCGGGACTAGTCTTGAGCAGTACTTC. The chain combines TRBV28 with TRBJ2-7, with 8 bases aligning to TRBD2. J was trimmed by 7 bases and V by 8 bases; bases with no gene match: 10. Germline CDR1 is MDHEN and CDR2 is SYDVKM. This CDR3 is built from 13 residues.

This clonotype has a handful of counts. The V and J genes are TRBV10-3 and TRBJ1-1; 8 bases fit TRBD1. Unmatched junction bases numbered 7, after V lost 6 bases and J lost 4 bases. This CDR3 spans 14 amino acids. Germline V gene data show CDR1 as ENHRY and CDR2 as SYGVKD. Here the CDR3 reads CAISSGTGGTEAFF. In DNA, the CDR3 is TGTGCCATCAGCTCCGGGACAGGTGGCACTGAAGCTTTCTTT.

This chain connects TRBV11-3 to TRBJ2-4, with a tentative D call TRBD2 (6 bases). The CDR3 is 19 amino acids. The ends were cut back, 4 bases at V and 2 bases at J, with 24 bases in the middle. From germline, CDR1 is SGHNT and CDR2 YENEEA. CDR3 loop: CASSSIPRGGPGTKNIQYF. The CDR3 DNA sequence: TGTGCCAGCAGCTCTATCCCCCGTGGAGGGCCGGGGACCAAAAACATTCAGTACTTC.

This clonotype has at least ten counts. The rearrangement links TRBV12-3 or TRBV12-4 to TRBJ1-2; 7 bases align to TRBD1. The trim removed 7 bases at V and 1 base at J, leaving 6 bases unmatched. There are 14 residues in the CDR3. DNA for the CDR3: TGTGCCAGCACCAACACAGGGGTTAACTATGGCTACACCTTC. This sequence encodes CASTNTGVNYGYTF.

In the case of this clonotype: A read error is possible here, since a much larger clone lies one base away. V and J are TRBV6-2 or TRBV6-3 and TRBJ2-5; 8 nucleotides align to TRBD2. Germline values: CDR1 MNHEY, CDR2 SVGEGT. CDR3 length: 15 residues. In nucleotides, the CDR3 is TGTGCCAGCGGTTACATCGGGAGGGCCTCAGAGACCCAGTACTTC. Amino acid sequence: CASGYIGRASETQYF.

This clonotype was seen many times. The chain links TRBV15 to TRBJ2-5; TRBD2 matches at 8 bases. CDR1 and CDR2 from the germline V gene are LNHNV and YYDKDF (reference sequence). The V gene end was trimmed by 5 bases and the J gene end by 9 bases; junction bases not matched to a gene: 23. The CDR3 has 18 amino acids. The CDR3 is CATSPTRGLGGTGGAQYF. The CDR3 region has the DNA TGTGCCACCAGCCCGACCAGGGGCCTAGGAGGGACGGGGGGGGCCCAGTACTTC.

Many counts were recorded for this clonotype. The CDR3 loop reads CATSTLREGITFF. The CDR3 nucleotides are TGTGCCACCAGCACTCTAAGGGAAGGGATAACTTTCTTT. V and J are TRBV15 and TRBJ1-1; D is uncertain. From germline, CDR1 is LNHNV and CDR2 YYDKDF (reference sequence). This CDR3 has 13 amino acids. The ends were cut back, 4 bases at V and 12 bases at J, with 18 bases in the middle.

This clonotype has just a few counts. Here the CDR3 DNA reads TGTGCCAGTAGAAGCACAGTGAACACTGAAGCTTTCTTT. It is translated as CASRSTVNTEAFF. This chain uses TRBV19 with TRBJ1-1; unclear D gene. The CDR3 is made up of 13 amino acids. The germline V gene encodes CDR1 LNHDA and CDR2 SQIVND (reference sequence). Trimming cost V 6 bases and J 0 bases, with 8 bases left between them.

The sample holds many counts of this clonotype. The V and J genes are TRBV20-1 and TRBJ1-2; D is unresolved. The V end was cut by 6 bases, the J end by 3 bases, with 14 bases between. Germline V gene sequence: CDR1 DFQATT, CDR2 SNEGSKA (reference sequence). The CDR3 length is 13 residues. The CDR3 DNA reads as TGCAGTGCCCCGCATTACCGAGACTATGGCTACACCTTC. This sequence encodes CSAPHYRDYGYTF.

This clonotype was seen at least ten times. V is TRBV2 and J is TRBJ2-7; D is uncertain. Germline values: CDR1 SNHLY, CDR2 FYNNEI. Trimming shortened V by 6 bases and J by 1 base, and 13 bases separated the two germline ends. The CDR3 runs 14 residues. This chain's CDR3 is CASRDTESSYEQYF. CDR3 DNA: TGTGCCAGCAGAGACACTGAATCTTCCTACGAGCAGTACTTC.

This clonotype was found many times. The chain has TRBV28 and TRBJ1-5; D perhaps matches TRBD1 (5 bases). Germline lookup yields CDR1 MDHEN and CDR2 SYDVKM. CDR3 length: 15 amino acids. Trimming shortened V by 3 bases and J by 0 bases, and 9 bases separated the two germline ends. CDR3 coding DNA: TGTGCCAGCAGTTTGGGAGGGGCTAGCAATCAGCCCCAGCATTTT. As protein: CASSLGGASNQPQHF.

The chain joins TRBV20-1 to TRBJ2-7, with D possibly TRBD1 on 6 matching bases. The CDR3 is 12 residues long. Trimming took off 4 bases at V and 5 bases at J, with 12 bases between the two ends. The germline V gene has CDR1 DFQATT and CDR2 SNEGSKA (reference sequence). For the CDR3, the DNA is TGCAGTGCTACAACAGGGAACGACGAGCAGTACTTC. This translates into CSATTGNDEQYF.

The chain links TRBV5-1 to TRBJ1-1; D may be TRBD1 (5 bases). CDR1 is SGHRS, CDR2 YFSETQ, per germline. The V and J ends lost 7 bases and 7 bases respectively, with 20 bases between them. This CDR3 region has 14 residues. CDR3: CASAKVAGRGEAFF. The CDR3 DNA is TGCGCCAGCGCCAAGGTAGCGGGGCGCGGTGAAGCTTTCTTT.

This chain uses TRBV7-6 with TRBJ2-7; possible D gene TRBD2, 7 bases. V gave up 1 base and J gave up 0 bases, with 25 bases separating them. This CDR3 comprises 20 residues. The germline V gene encodes CDR1 SGHVS and CDR2 FNYEAQ. CDR3 sequence (DNA): TGTGCCAGCAGCTTAGAGGGGAGGGGACACCGGTACGAGGCCTCCTACGAGCAGTACTTC. Protein product: CASSLEGRGHRYEASYEQYF.

This clonotype was picked up a small number of times. This rearrangement joins TRBV5-1 to TRBJ2-7; 9 bases match TRBD1. The V and J ends lost 3 bases and 5 bases, in that order; junction bases with no gene match: 6. Germline CDR1 is SGHRS and CDR2 is YFSETQ. This CDR3 region has 14 residues. Here the CDR3 reads CASSSAGQGHEQYF. The CDR3 DNA reads TGCGCCAGCAGCTCCGCGGGACAGGGCCACGAGCAGTACTTC.

The chain is built from TRBV7-3 and TRBJ2-5, with D perhaps TRBD1 or TRBD2 (5 bases each). V dropped 1 base and J dropped 5 bases, with 17 bases sitting between them. The CDR3 runs to 16 residues. CDR1 and CDR2 from the germline V gene are SGHTA and FQGTGA. CDR3 sequence (DNA): TGTGCCAGCAGCTTAAGCCCCGGGACCCCGGGGGAGACCCAGTACTTC. This translates into CASSLSPGTPGETQYF.

This clonotype was observed many times. This chain links TRBV7-3 with TRBJ1-3; weak D call: TRBD1 (5 bases). Between the trimmed V and J ends, which lost 0 bases and 3 bases, there was a span of 12 bases. Per germline, CDR1 SGHTA and CDR2 FQGTGA. The CDR3 loop spans 16 amino acids. CDR3 in amino acids: CASSLTPGVGGNTIYF. CDR3 coding DNA: TGTGCCAGCAGCTTAACTCCGGGGGTCGGTGGAAACACCATATATTTT.